A selection of T cell receptor beta chains follows, all from one sample in a study of T cell changes during pregnancy in multiple sclerosis. Assay used: immunoSEQ multiplex PCR; TCRdb lists only in-frame clones, some missing. The data show about 42,000 clones, less than 90% seen once. This material consisted of CD4+ T cells from peripheral blood mononuclear cells, taken before pregnancy. The receptor set was obtained from a female donor with multiple sclerosis, enrolled in a pregnancy study. Both conserved end residues are part of each CDR3. Fields, in order: J gene, clone size, V gene, D gene, CDR3 protein, CDR3 DNA. The D gene is left open where the match is weak. Clone size is not always given. Where it is, it says once, few, many or a class for expanded clones.

J gene: TRBJ1-2
clone size: -
V gene: TRBV19
D gene: -
CDR3 protein: CASYPEDSSFYGYTF
CDR3 DNA: TGTGCCAGCTACCCCGAGGACAGTTCTTTCTATGGCTACACCTTC

J gene: TRBJ2-3
clone size: -
V gene: TRBV2
D gene: -
CDR3 protein: CASSFPGTGTDTQYF
CDR3 DNA: TGTGCCAGCAGTTTCCCGGGGACTGGCACAGATACGCAGTATTTT

J gene: TRBJ2-7
clone size: -
V gene: TRBV30
D gene: TRBD2
CDR3 protein: CAWEKGLEEEQYF
CDR3 DNA: TGTGCCTGGGAAAAGGGACTAGAGGAAGAGCAGTACTTC

J gene: TRBJ1-2
clone size: -
V gene: TRBV4-1
D gene: TRBD1
CDR3 protein: CASSQDRGQAINYGYTF
CDR3 DNA: TGCGCCAGCAGCCAAGATCGTGGACAGGCTATTAACTATGGCTACACCTTC

J gene: TRBJ1-2
clone size: -
V gene: TRBV30
D gene: -
CDR3 protein: CAWEGDNYGYTF
CDR3 DNA: TGTGCCTGGGAAGGGGATAACTATGGCTACACCTTC

J gene: TRBJ1-3
clone size: once
V gene: TRBV6-5
D gene: -
CDR3 protein: CASKSDRGGNTIYF
CDR3 DNA: TGTGCCAGCAAATCGGATCGCGGGGGAAACACCATATATTTT

J gene: TRBJ2-5
clone size: -
V gene: TRBV5-1
D gene: -
CDR3 protein: CASSLDPGYQETQYF
CDR3 DNA: TGCGCCAGCAGCTTGGATCCGGGGTACCAAGAGACCCAGTACTTC

J gene: TRBJ1-1
clone size: -
V gene: TRBV30
D gene: -
CDR3 protein: CAWRDWGGGRGNTEAFF
CDR3 DNA: TGTGCCTGGAGGGATTGGGGGGGCGGGCGAGGGAACACTGAAGCTTTCTTT

J gene: TRBJ1-4
clone size: -
V gene: TRBV5-6
D gene: TRBD1
CDR3 protein: CASSSYRGLVEKLFF
CDR3 DNA: TGTGCCAGCAGCTCCTACAGGGGGCTAGTAGAAAAACTGTTTTTT

J gene: TRBJ2-5
clone size: -
V gene: TRBV7-8
D gene: TRBD2
CDR3 protein: CASSLGSGGARETQYF
CDR3 DNA: TGTGCCAGCAGCTTAGGGAGCGGGGGGGCCCGAGAGACCCAGTACTTC

J gene: TRBJ1-2
clone size: -
V gene: TRBV2
D gene: -
CDR3 protein: CASSGQGQSSYGYTF
CDR3 DNA: TGTGCCAGCAGTGGGCAGGGGCAGTCGAGCTATGGCTACACCTTC

J gene: TRBJ2-5
clone size: -
V gene: TRBV4-1
D gene: TRBD2
CDR3 protein: CASSLGTSGIQETQYF
CDR3 DNA: TGCGCCAGCAGCCTTGGGACTAGCGGGATCCAAGAGACCCAGTACTTC

J gene: TRBJ1-2
clone size: -
V gene: TRBV6-5
D gene: -
CDR3 protein: CASRDDTNYGYTF
CDR3 DNA: TGTGCCAGCAGAGACGACACGAACTATGGCTACACCTTC